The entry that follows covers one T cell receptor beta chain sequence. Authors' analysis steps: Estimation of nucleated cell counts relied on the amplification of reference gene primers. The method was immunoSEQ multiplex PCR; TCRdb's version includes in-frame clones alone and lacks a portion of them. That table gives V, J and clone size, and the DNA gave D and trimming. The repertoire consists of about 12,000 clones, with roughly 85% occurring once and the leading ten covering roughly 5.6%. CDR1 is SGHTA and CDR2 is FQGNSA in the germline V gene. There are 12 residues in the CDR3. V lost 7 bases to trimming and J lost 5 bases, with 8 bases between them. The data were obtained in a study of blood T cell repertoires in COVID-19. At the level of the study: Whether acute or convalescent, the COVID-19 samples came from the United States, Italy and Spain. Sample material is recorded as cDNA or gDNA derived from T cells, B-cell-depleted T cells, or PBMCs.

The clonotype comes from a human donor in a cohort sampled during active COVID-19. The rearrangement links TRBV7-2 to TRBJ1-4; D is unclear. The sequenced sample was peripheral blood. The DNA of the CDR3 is TGTGCCAGCACTCTCGCGAATGAAAAACTGTTTTTT. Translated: CASTLANEKLFF.